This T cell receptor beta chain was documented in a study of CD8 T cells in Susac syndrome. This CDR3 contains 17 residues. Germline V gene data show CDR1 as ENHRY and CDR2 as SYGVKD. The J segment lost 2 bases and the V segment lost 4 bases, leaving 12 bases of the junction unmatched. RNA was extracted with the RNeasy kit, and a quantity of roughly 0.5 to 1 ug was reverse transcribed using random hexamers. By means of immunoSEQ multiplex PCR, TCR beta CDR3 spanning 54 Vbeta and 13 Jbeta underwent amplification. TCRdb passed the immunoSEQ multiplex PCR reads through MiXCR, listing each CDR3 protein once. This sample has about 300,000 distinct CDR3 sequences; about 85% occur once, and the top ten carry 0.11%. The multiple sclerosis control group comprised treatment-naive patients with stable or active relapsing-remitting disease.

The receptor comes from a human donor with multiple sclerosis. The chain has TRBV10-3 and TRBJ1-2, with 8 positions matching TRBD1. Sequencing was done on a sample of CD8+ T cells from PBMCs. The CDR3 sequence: CAISVVLTGQENYGYTF. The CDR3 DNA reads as TGTGCCATCAGTGTGGTTTTGACGGGACAGGAGAACTATGGCTACACCTTC.